This T cell receptor beta chain was captured in a study of spatial heterogeneity in lung cancer. About the research overall: Around 68 TRACERx patients with early, untreated non-small cell lung cancer donated samples.

Trimming cost V 4 bases and J 4 bases, with 13 bases left between them. The length of the CDR3 is 14 residues. Germline V lookup: CDR1 MNHEY, CDR2 SMNVEV (reference sequence). Every TCR cDNA molecule bore its own unique molecular identifier. TCRdb independently ran MiXCR on the 5' RACE reads; one entry per CDR3 protein. The sample lists 85,000 to 100,000 distinct CDR3 sequences, just under 20% occurring once. Time point specified: blood at routine non-recurrence follow-up after resection. Unsorted whole RNA samples from tumor, nontumor lung or frozen PBMC were sequenced. Sequenced here: PBMCs, sampled at follow-up. This sequence was found in a male donor with early-stage non-small cell lung cancer. This rearrangement joins TRBV27 to TRBJ1-1; D is undetermined. CDR3 in amino acids: CASSSLTRRTEAFF. Written as DNA, the CDR3 is TGTGCCAGCAGTTCCCTGACTAGACGCACTGAAGCTTTCTTT.